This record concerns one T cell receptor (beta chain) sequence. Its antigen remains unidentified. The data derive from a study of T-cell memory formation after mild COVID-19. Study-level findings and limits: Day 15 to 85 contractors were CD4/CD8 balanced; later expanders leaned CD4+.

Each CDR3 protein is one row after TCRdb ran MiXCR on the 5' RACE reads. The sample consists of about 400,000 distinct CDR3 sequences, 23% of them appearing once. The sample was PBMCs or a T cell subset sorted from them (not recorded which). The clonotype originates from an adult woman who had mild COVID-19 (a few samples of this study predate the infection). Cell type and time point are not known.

This chain's CDR3 is CASSQALRQVSSYNEQFF. CDR3 sequence (DNA): TGCGCCAGCAGCCAAGCCCTTAGACAGGTGAGCTCCTACAATGAGCAGTTCTTC. V and J are TRBV4-1 and TRBJ2-1; weak D call: TRBD1 (6 bases). This CDR3 is 18 amino acids long. The V gene's germline CDR1 is MGHRA and CDR2 YSYEKL. V was clipped by 1 base and J by 0 bases, with 16 bases between them.